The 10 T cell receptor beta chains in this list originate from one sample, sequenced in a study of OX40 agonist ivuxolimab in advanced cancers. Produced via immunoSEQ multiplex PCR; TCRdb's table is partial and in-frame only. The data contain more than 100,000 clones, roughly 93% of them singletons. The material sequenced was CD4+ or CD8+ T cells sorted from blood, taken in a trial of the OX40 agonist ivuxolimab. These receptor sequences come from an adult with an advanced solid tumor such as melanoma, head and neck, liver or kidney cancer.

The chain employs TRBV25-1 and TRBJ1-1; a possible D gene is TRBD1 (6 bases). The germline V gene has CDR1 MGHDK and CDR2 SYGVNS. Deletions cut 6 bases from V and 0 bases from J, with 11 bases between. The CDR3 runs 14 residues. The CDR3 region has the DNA TGTGCCAGCAGCCGACAGGAGATGAACACTGAAGCTTTCTTT. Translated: CASSRQEMNTEAFF.

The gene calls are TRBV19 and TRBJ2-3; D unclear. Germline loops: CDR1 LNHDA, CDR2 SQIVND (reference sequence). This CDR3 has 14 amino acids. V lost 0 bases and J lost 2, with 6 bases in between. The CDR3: CASSIDWATDTQYF. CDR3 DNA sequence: TGTGCCAGTAGTATAGATTGGGCCACAGATACGCAGTATTTT.

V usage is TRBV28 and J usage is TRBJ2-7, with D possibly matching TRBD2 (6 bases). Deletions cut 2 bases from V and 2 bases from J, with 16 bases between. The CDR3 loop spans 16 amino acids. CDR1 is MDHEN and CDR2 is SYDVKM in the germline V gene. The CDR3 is CASSLRSWGVTYEQYF. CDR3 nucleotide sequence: TGTGCCAGCAGTTTAAGAAGCTGGGGGGTAACCTACGAGCAGTACTTC.

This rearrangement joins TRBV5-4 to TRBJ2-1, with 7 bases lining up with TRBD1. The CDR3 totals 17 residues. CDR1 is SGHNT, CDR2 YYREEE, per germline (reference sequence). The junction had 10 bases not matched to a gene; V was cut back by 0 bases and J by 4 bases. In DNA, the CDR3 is TGTGCCAGCAGCTTGGGGGCGAGGGGGCTGCAATACAATGAGCAGTTCTTC. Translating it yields CASSLGARGLQYNEQFF. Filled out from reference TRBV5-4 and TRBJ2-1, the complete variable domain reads ETGVTQSPTHLIKTRGQQVTLRCSSQSGHNTVSWYQQALGQGPQFIFQYYREEENGRGNFPPRFSGLQFPNYSSELNVNALELDDSALYLCASSLGARGLQYNEQFFGPGTRLTVL.

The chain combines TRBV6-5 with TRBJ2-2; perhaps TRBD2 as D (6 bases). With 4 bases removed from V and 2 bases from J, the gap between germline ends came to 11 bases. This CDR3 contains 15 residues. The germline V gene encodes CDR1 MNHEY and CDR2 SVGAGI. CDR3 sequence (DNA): TGTGCCAGCAGTTTGGGACTTATTAACACCGGGGAGCTGTTTTTT. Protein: CASSLGLINTGELFF.

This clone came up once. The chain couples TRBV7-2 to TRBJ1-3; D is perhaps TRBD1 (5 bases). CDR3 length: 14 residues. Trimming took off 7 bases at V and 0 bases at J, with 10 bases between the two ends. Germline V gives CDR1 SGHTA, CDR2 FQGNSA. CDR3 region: CASNPGTSGNTIYF. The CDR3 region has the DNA TGTGCCAGCAACCCAGGGACCTCTGGAAACACCATATATTTT.

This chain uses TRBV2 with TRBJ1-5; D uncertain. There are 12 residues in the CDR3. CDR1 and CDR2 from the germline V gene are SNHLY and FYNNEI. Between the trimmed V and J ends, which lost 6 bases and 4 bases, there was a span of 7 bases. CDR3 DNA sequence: TGTGCCAGCAGATTGGAGAATCAGCCCCAGCATTTT. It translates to CASRLENQPQHF. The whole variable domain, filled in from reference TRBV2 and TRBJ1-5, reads EPEVTQTPSHQVTQMGQEVILRCVPISNHLYFYWYRQILGQKVEFLVSFYNNEISEKSEIFDDQFSVERPDGSNFTLKIRSTKLEDSAMYFCASRLENQPQHFGDGTRLSIL.

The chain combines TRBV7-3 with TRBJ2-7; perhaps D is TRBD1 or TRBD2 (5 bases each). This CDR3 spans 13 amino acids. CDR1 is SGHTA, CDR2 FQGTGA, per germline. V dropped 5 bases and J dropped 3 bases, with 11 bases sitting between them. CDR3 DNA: TGTGCCAGCAGCCAAGGGACCAGCTACGAGCAGTACTTC. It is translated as CASSQGTSYEQYF.

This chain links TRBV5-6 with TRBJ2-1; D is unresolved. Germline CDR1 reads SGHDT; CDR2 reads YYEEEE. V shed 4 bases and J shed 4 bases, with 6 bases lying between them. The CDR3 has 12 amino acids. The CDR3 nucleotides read TGTGCCAGCAGCCCCGGGTACAATGAGCAGTTCTTC. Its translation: CASSPGYNEQFF.

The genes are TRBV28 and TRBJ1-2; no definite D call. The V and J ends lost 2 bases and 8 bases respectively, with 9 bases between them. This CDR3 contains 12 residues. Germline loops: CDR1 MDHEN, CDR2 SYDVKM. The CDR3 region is CASSLEVQGYTF. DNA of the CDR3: TGTGCCAGCAGTTTAGAGGTTCAGGGCTACACCTTC.